This entry lists 20 T cell receptor beta chains sequenced from one sample in a study of cytomegalovirus exposure and HLA in healthy donors. Both 60 Vbeta primers and 13 Jbeta primers went into the PCR. The method was immunoSEQ multiplex PCR; TCRdb's version includes in-frame clones alone and lacks a portion of them. The specimen's table records about 160,000 clones. Sequencing was done on a sample of PBMCs. These TCRs come from a woman aged 60-75 years in good health and CMV-seronegative.

V gene TRBV18 combines with J gene TRBJ1-1; tentatively, D is TRBD1 (5 bases). This CDR3 has 14 amino acids. CDR1 KGHSH and CDR2 LQKENI come from the germline V gene. V was trimmed by 5 bases and J by 1 base, leaving 11 bases between them. CDR3 amino acids: CASSLGAGNTEAFF. The CDR3 nucleotides read TGTGCCAGCTCATTAGGGGCCGGGAACACTGAAGCTTTCTTT. Supplemented by reference TRBV18 and TRBJ1-1, the full variable domain reads NAGVMQNPRHLVRRRGQEARLRCSPMKGHSHVYWYRQLPEEGLKFMVYLQKENIIDESGMPKERFSAEFPKEGPSILRIQQVVRGDSAAYFCASSLGAGNTEAFFGQGTRLTVV.

In DNA, the CDR3 is TGTGCCAGCAGCCGAACAGTAAGCAATCAGCCCCAGCATTTT. This encodes CASSRTVSNQPQHF. J is TRBJ1-5 and V is TRBV7-2; D is uncertain. The V end lost 5 bases, the J end lost 1 base, and 9 bases lay between the germline ends. The germline V gene has CDR1 SGHTA and CDR2 FQGNSA. CDR3 length: 14 amino acids.

The rearrangement joins TRBV5-1 to TRBJ1-4, with D possibly being TRBD1 (6 bases). V lost 4 bases and J 6 bases, leaving 13 bases between the germline ends. Germline lookup yields CDR1 SGHRS and CDR2 YFSETQ. The CDR3 is 14 amino acids. The DNA for the CDR3 is TGCGCCAGCAGCGGGGGCCCCGAGGATGAAAAACTGTTTTTT. Translated: CASSGGPEDEKLFF.

This chain connects TRBV2 to TRBJ1-1; D ambiguous. Germline V gives CDR1 SNHLY, CDR2 FYNNEI. V was pared by 4 bases and J by 10 bases, with 22 bases between. The CDR3 consists of 15 residues. CDR3 bases: TGTGCCAGCAGTGGTCAGTCGGGGTTAGACGGACGAGCTTTCTTT. This sequence encodes CASSGQSGLDGRAFF.

The rearrangement uses TRBV11-2 and TRBJ2-7; 9 bases are a match to TRBD1. The CDR3 has 14 residues. Trimming took 6 bases from V and 6 from J; bases not matched to a gene: 9. The germline V gene encodes CDR1 SGHAT and CDR2 FQNNGV. The CDR3 DNA sequence: TGTGCCAGCAGATCCGGGACAGGGAGCCCCGAGCAGTACTTC. Translation gives CASRSGTGSPEQYF.

The chain employs TRBV19 and TRBJ2-6; D gene ambiguous. This CDR3 comprises 13 residues. V lost 7 bases, J lost 1 base, and 5 bases lay in between. The V gene's germline CDR1 is LNHDA and CDR2 SQIVND (reference sequence). CDR3 sequence: CASTPSGANVLTF. For the CDR3, the DNA is TGTGCCAGTACCCCGTCTGGGGCCAACGTCCTGACTTTC.

The chain uses TRBV6-5 and TRBJ2-5; maybe TRBD2 (5 bases). From germline, CDR1 is MNHEY and CDR2 SVGAGI. The CDR3 has 14 residues. Trimming left V 2 bases short and J 5 bases short, with 12 bases between. CDR3 protein: CASSYSFGVETQYF. The CDR3 coding sequence is TGTGCCAGCAGTTACAGTTTCGGGGTGGAGACCCAGTACTTC.

The chain employs TRBV5-1 and TRBJ2-1; TRBD2 agrees at 14 bases. V dropped 3 bases and J dropped 10; count of bases not matched to a gene: 9. Germline lookup yields CDR1 SGHRS and CDR2 YFSETQ. This CDR3 comprises 16 residues. The DNA for the CDR3 is TGCGCCAGCAGCTACCCGACTAGCGGGGGGGCCAACGAGCAGTTCTTC. Its protein product is CASSYPTSGGANEQFF.

The chain carries TRBV6-5 and TRBJ2-7, with 7 bases matching TRBD1. The CDR3 length is 15 residues. V trimming: 2 bases; J trimming: 4 bases; junction bases outside the gene matches: 8. Germline lookup yields CDR1 MNHEY and CDR2 SVGAGI. The CDR3 DNA reads TGTGCCAGCAGTTACCGTCCGGGACAGAAATACGAGCAGTACTTC. This encodes CASSYRPGQKYEQYF.

To note about this clone: This sample includes further DNA sequences coding for the same CDR3. V is TRBV5-6 and J is TRBJ1-3, with no clear D. CDR1 and CDR2 from the germline V gene are SGHDT and YYEEEE. V was pared by 3 bases and J by 7 bases, with 14 bases between. The CDR3 is 14 residues long. This CDR3 is CASSSFGLGNTIYF. CDR3 in DNA: TGTGCCAGCAGCTCCTTTGGGTTGGGCAACACCATATATTTT.

This chain joins TRBV30 and TRBJ2-5; a weak D match, TRBD1 (6 bases). Near its end, the DNA agrees better with TRBJ2-7, so the J call may be wrong. CDR1 is GTSNPN and CDR2 is SVGIG in the germline V gene (reference sequence). The CDR3 spans 14 residues. The CDR3 region has the DNA TGTGCCTGGAACTCCGGACAGACCCCCTACGAGCAGTACTTC. Its protein product is CAWNSGQTPYEQYF.

The V and J genes are TRBV5-1 and TRBJ2-7, with TRBD2 matching 16 bases. Germline CDR1 SGHRS, CDR2 YFSETQ. Trimming removed 2 bases from V and 2 bases from J; junction bases left unmatched: 7. This CDR3 is built from 18 residues. CDR3 coding DNA: TGCGCCAGCAGCTTCCCCGGGACTAGCGGGAGGGCCGCCTACGAGCAGTACTTC. Its translation: CASSFPGTSGRAAYEQYF.

CDR3 nucleotide sequence: TGTGCCAGCAGCTTGGAGCCGTCCGACAGGGTGTGGTCCTACGAGCAGTACTTC. Its translation is CASSLEPSDRVWSYEQYF. The chain is built from TRBV5-4 and TRBJ2-7, with 7 nucleotides matching TRBD1. CDR1 is SGHNT, CDR2 YYREEE, per germline (reference sequence). V shed 0 bases, J shed 1 base, and the junction held 13 bases outside the gene matches. The CDR3 is 18 amino acids.

This chain links TRBV4-3 with TRBJ2-5, with 10 bases that match TRBD2. The V segment lost 4 bases and the J segment 6 bases; nucleotides outside the gene matches: 11. The CDR3 loop spans 16 amino acids. Looked up from germline, CDR1 is LGHNA and CDR2 is YSLEER. DNA of the CDR3: TGCGCCAGCAGCCCCTCCACTAGTAGCGGGGGGAAGACCCAGTACTTC. This translates into CASSPSTSSGGKTQYF.

The chain links TRBV4-1 to TRBJ2-2, with a possible D match to TRBD1 (5 bases). CDR3 length equals 16 residues. V was trimmed by 0 bases and J by 7 bases, leaving 15 bases between them. CDR1 is MGHRA, CDR2 YSYEKL, per germline. The CDR3 loop is CASSQDGMGLGGELFF. DNA for the CDR3: TGCGCCAGCAGCCAAGATGGGATGGGGCTCGGCGGGGAGCTGTTTTTT.

The CDR3 DNA reads TGTGCCAGCAGTTTTCGCGGCAGGGCATACGAGCAGTACTTC. Its translation is CASSFRGRAYEQYF. The V gene is TRBV27, the J gene TRBJ2-7, with D tentatively TRBD1 (5 bases). CDR3 length: 14 residues. The V end lost 3 bases, the J end lost 4 bases, and 13 bases lay between the germline ends. Germline V lookup: CDR1 MNHEY, CDR2 SMNVEV (reference sequence).

The V call is TRBV6-1, the J call TRBJ1-5, with a tentative D call TRBD1 (6 bases). Trimming cost V 10 bases and J 3 bases, with 13 bases left between them. Germline CDR1 MNHNS, CDR2 SASEGT. CDR3 length: 13 amino acids. The CDR3, as DNA: TGTGCCACCAACGACAGGTCCAATCAGCCCCAGCATTTT. Translated, it gives CATNDRSNQPQHF.

The chain is built from TRBV5-1 and TRBJ1-5; D uncertain. Trimming left V 0 bases short and J 3 bases short, with 7 bases between. The CDR3 has 14 residues. Germline V gene data show CDR1 as SGHRS and CDR2 as YFSETQ. CDR3 sequence: CASSLDSANQPQHF. CDR3 nucleotide sequence: TGCGCCAGCAGCTTGGATAGCGCCAATCAGCCCCAGCATTTT.

V is TRBV5-1 and J is TRBJ2-1, with D possibly being TRBD2 (6 bases). CDR1 and CDR2 (germline): SGHRS, YFSETQ. The CDR3 extends over 16 amino acids. Between the trimmed V and J ends, which lost 0 bases and 7 bases, there was a span of 17 bases. CDR3 sequence reads: CASSLAGVGLTNEQFF. The CDR3 region has the DNA TGCGCCAGCAGCTTGGCGGGGGTAGGGCTAACGAATGAGCAGTTCTTC.

The rearrangement joins TRBV29-1 to TRBJ2-7, with D possibly matching TRBD2 (7 bases). Germline CDR1 SQVTM, CDR2 ANQGSEA. V was cut by 4 bases and J by 2 bases, with 12 bases left in between. The CDR3 totals 13 residues. CDR3 nucleotides: TGCAGCGTTGGCGGGGGCCGTACCTACGAGCAGTACTTC. It codes for CSVGGGRTYEQYF.